The rows below give T cell receptor beta chains drawn from one sample of a study of T-cell memory formation after mild COVID-19. TCRdb reanalysed the 5' RACE reads using MiXCR and keeps one entry per CDR3 protein. The sample lists roughly 350,000 distinct CDR3 sequences; roughly an eighth were seen once. The sample consisted of PBMCs or a T cell subset sorted from them (not recorded which). The source of these receptors is a man aged 18-30 years who had mild COVID-19 (a few samples of this study predate the infection). Cell type and time point are not known. CDR3s include the opening cysteine and the closing phenylalanine or tryptophan. D genes are given only for firm matches. A row's size may be missing; if present it is once, few, many or a size class.

d_call	cdr3_length	clone_size	v_call	j_call	cdr3_aa	cdr3_nt
TRBD1	15	few	TRBV11-2	TRBJ2-5	CASSLATGVQETQYF	TGTGCCAGCAGCTTAGCCACAGGGGTCCAAGAGACCCAGTACTTC
.	14	.	TRBV3-1	TRBJ2-3	CASSPAGSTDTQYF	TGTGCCAGCAGCCCGGCCGGGAGCACAGATACGCAGTATTTT
TRBD2	17	.	TRBV4-3	TRBJ2-3	CASSKDWETSGTDTQYF	TGCGCCAGCAGCAAAGATTGGGAGACTAGCGGAACAGATACGCAGTATTTT
.	14	few	TRBV7-9	TRBJ2-4	CASSLSSGPGIQYF	TGTGCCAGCAGCTTAAGCTCAGGGCCAGGCATTCAGTACTTC
.	15	.	TRBV7-9	TRBJ2-3	CASSLPIGREDTQYF	TGTGCCAGCAGCTTACCTATCGGTAGGGAGGATACGCAGTATTTT
TRBD2	16	.	TRBV24-1	TRBJ2-1	CATSDLASGSYNEQFF	TGTGCCACCAGTGATTTGGCTAGCGGATCGTACAATGAGCAGTTCTTC
.	14	many	TRBV20-1	TRBJ2-3	CSARPAASTDTQYF	TGCAGTGCTAGGCCGGCGGCTAGCACAGATACGCAGTATTTT
.	13	.	TRBV2	TRBJ2-3	CASLERRTDTQYF	TGTGCCAGCCTTGAAAGACGGACAGATACGCAGTATTTT
.	12	few	TRBV7-8	TRBJ1-2	CASSFGDAGYTF	TGTGCCAGCAGCTTCGGGGATGCAGGCTACACCTTC
.	13	many	TRBV5-6	TRBJ1-5	CASSVGSNQPQHF	TGTGCCAGCAGCGTTGGTAGCAATCAGCCCCAGCATTTT
.	15	.	TRBV9	TRBJ2-3	CASSPNWGRTDTQYF	TGTGCCAGCAGCCCCAACTGGGGGCGCACAGATACGCAGTATTTT
.	15	few	TRBV7-2	TRBJ2-5	CASSLNPGNWETQYF	TGTGCCAGCAGCTTAAACCCGGGCAATTGGGAGACCCAGTACTTC
TRBD2	16	.	TRBV28	TRBJ2-6	CASLARGGPGANVLTF	TGTGCCAGCCTGGCAAGGGGAGGGCCTGGGGCCAACGTCCTGACTTTC
.	15	few	TRBV7-9	TRBJ2-7	CASSSGQGRVSEQYF	TGTGCCAGCAGCTCTGGTCAGGGAAGGGTGTCCGAGCAGTACTTC
.	14	.	TRBV9	TRBJ2-2	CASRETDNTGELFF	TGTGCCAGCAGGGAAACAGATAACACCGGGGAGCTGTTTTTT
.	12	few	TRBV13	TRBJ2-1	CASSLVFNEQFF	TGTGCCAGCAGCCTAGTATTCAATGAGCAGTTCTTC
TRBD1	15	.	TRBV7-2	TRBJ1-2	CASSLAGTGSYGYTF	TGTGCCAGCAGCCTAGCCGGGACAGGGTCTTATGGCTACACCTTC
.	12	few	TRBV5-8	TRBJ2-1	CASILSYNEQFF	TGTGCCAGCATTCTATCGTACAATGAGCAGTTCTTC
TRBD1	15	.	TRBV15	TRBJ1-2	CATSRERTGGYGYTF	TGTGCCACCAGCAGGGAACGGACAGGGGGCTATGGCTACACCTTC
.	14	many	TRBV9	TRBJ1-4	CASSVDGEPEKLFF	TGTGCCAGCAGCGTAGACGGAGAGCCTGAAAAACTGTTTTTT
TRBD1	17	.	TRBV5-6	TRBJ1-4	CASSPGTGKPTNEKLFF	TGTGCCAGCAGCCCAGGGACAGGGAAGCCAACTAATGAAAAACTGTTTTTT
TRBD2	18	.	TRBV9	TRBJ2-2	CASSVGHGLAGATGELFF	TGTGCCAGCAGCGTAGGGCATGGACTAGCGGGGGCCACCGGGGAGCTGTTTTTT
.	14	.	TRBV5-1	TRBJ1-1	CASRWRGAGTEAFF	TGCGCCAGCAGATGGAGGGGGGCTGGCACTGAAGCTTTCTTT
.	12	.	TRBV11-2	TRBJ1-2	CASSLGVFGYTF	TGTGCCAGCAGCTTAGGGGTTTTCGGCTACACCTTC
.	16	few	TRBV12-3/TRBV12-4	TRBJ2-4	CASGGGGGVAKNIQYF	TGTGCCAGCGGGGGAGGGGGAGGTGTAGCCAAAAACATTCAGTACTTC
TRBD2	16	.	TRBV3-1	TRBJ2-3	CASSPRAAGGTDTQYF	TGTGCCAGCAGCCCTCGTGCGGCGGGGGGGACAGATACGCAGTATTTT
TRBD2	15	.	TRBV12-3/TRBV12-4	TRBJ2-1	CASSRGLAGVGEQFF	TGTGCCAGCAGTCGCGGACTAGCGGGCGTTGGGGAGCAGTTCTTC